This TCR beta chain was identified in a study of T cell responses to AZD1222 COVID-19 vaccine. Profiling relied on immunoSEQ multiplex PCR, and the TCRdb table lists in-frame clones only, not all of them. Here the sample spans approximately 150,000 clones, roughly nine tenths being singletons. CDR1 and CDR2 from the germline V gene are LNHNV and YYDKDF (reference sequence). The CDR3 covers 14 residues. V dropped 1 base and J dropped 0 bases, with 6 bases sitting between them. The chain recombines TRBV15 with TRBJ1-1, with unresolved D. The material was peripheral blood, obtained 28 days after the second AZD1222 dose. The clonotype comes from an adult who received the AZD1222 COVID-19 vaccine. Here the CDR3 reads CATSRGPLNTEAFF. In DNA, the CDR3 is TGTGCCACCAGCAGAGGACCTTTGAACACTGAAGCTTTCTTT. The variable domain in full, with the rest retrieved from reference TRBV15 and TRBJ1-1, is DAMVIQNPRYQVTQFGKPVTLSCSQTLNHNVMYWYQQKSSQAPKLLFHYYDKDFNNEADTPDNFQSRRPNTSFCFLDIRSPGLGDTAMYLCATSRGPLNTEAFFGQGTRLTVV.